This T cell receptor beta chain was captured by sequencing in a study of cytomegalovirus exposure and HLA in healthy donors. Germline CDR1 SGHAT, CDR2 FQNNGV. Between the trimmed V and J ends, which lost 1 base and 4 bases, there was a span of 4 bases. The CDR3 covers 12 residues. PCR employed 60 Vbeta and 13 Jbeta primers. Sequenced by immunoSEQ multiplex PCR; TCRdb stores in-frame clones only, minus some. The sample yields 60,000 to 75,000 clones, roughly 74% seen once. This clone turned up a few times. The sample was PBMCs. This sequence originates from a woman aged 55-70 years in good health and CMV-seropositive. The rearrangement joins TRBV11-2 to TRBJ1-1; D unresolved. CDR3 amino acids: CASSLAGTEAFF. CDR3 DNA sequence: TGTGCCAGCAGCTTAGCGGGCACTGAAGCTTTCTTT.